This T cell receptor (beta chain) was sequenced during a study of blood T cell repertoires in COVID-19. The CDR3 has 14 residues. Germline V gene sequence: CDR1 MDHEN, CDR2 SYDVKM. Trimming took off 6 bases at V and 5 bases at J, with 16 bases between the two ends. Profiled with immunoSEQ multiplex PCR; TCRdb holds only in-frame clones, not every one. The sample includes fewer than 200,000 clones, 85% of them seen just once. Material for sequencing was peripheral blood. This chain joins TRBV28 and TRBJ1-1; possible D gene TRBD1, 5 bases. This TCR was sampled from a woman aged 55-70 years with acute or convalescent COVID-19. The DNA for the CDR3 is TGTGCCAGCAGGGGGCACAGTCCAAATACTGAAGCTTTCTTT. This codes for CASRGHSPNTEAFF.